This TCR beta chain comes out of a study of blood T cell repertoires in COVID-19. This CDR3 is 19 amino acids long. Germline CDR1 reads LGHNA; CDR2 reads YNFKEQ. V lost 2 bases to trimming and J lost 0 bases; unmatched junction nucleotides: 15. Here immunoSEQ multiplex PCR was the method, and the copy in TCRdb shows in-frame clones only, minus some. This sample has approximately 250,000 clones, with 88% found just once. Sequencing was carried out using PBMCs or T cells enriched from blood (not recorded which). The clonotype was recovered from a woman aged 40 to 50 with acute COVID-19. This rearrangement joins TRBV4-2 to TRBJ2-5; 7 bases match TRBD2. CDR3 amino acids: CASSQKVEGLGSYQETQYF. CDR3 nucleotides: TGTGCCAGCAGCCAAAAGGTGGAAGGACTAGGATCGTACCAAGAGACCCAGTACTTC.